This TCR beta chain was sequenced for a study of cytotoxic CD8 clonotypes in ibrutinib-treated CLL. Study observations and caveats: Few clonotypes were public, and these shrank or held steady under treatment.

CDR1 is SGHAT, CDR2 FQNNGV, per germline. The J segment lost 3 bases and the V segment lost 5 bases, leaving 4 bases of the junction unmatched. The CDR3 has 14 amino acids. The repertoire was sequenced with immunoSEQ multiplex PCR; TCRdb's copy has only in-frame clones and lacks some. This table has about 300,000 clones, around 66% appearing once. Of note for this clone: What it binds is unknown.

From cryopreserved PBMCs came roughly 2 micrograms of genomic DNA used for TCR beta libraries. This sequence was found in a human donor with chronic lymphocytic leukemia. This sample comprised PBMCs, obtained after 36 months of ibrutinib treatment. The J gene is TRBJ2-7, the V gene TRBV11-2, with 10 bases aligning to TRBD1. CDR3 residues: CASSDRGRSYEQYF. CDR3 DNA: TGTGCCAGCAGCGACAGGGGGCGCAGCTACGAGCAGTACTTC.